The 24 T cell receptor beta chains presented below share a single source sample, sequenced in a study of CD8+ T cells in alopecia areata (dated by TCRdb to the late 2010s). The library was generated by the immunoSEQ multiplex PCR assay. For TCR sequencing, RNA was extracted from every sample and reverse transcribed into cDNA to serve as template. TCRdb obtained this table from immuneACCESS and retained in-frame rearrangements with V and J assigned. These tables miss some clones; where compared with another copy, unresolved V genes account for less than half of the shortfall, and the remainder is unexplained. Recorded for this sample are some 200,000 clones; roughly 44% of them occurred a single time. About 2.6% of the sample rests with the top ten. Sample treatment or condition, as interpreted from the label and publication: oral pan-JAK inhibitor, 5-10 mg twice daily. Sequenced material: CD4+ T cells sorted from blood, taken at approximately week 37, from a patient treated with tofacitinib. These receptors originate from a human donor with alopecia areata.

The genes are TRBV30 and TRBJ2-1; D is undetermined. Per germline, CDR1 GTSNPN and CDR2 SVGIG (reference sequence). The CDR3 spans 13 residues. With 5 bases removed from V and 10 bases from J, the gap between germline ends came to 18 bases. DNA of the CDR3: TGTGCCTGGTCTGGGGTGACCGCCCGAGAGCAGTTCTTC. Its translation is CAWSGVTAREQFF.

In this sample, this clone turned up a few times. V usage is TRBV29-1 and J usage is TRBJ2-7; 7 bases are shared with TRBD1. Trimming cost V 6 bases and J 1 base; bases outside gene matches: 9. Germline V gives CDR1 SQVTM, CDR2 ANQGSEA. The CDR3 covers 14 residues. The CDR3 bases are TGCAGCGTCCCAAAGGGGGCAGGGTCCTACGAGCAGTACTTC. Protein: CSVPKGAGSYEQYF.

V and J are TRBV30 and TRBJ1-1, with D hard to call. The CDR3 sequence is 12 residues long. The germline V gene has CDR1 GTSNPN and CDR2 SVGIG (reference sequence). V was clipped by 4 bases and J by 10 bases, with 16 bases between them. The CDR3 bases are TGTGCCTGGACCAAAGGGCCTTATGGAGCTTTCTTT. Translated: CAWTKGPYGAFF.

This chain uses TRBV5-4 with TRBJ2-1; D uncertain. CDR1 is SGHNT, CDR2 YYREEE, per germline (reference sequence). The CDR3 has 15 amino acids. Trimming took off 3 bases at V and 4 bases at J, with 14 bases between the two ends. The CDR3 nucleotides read TGTGCCAGCAGCTCACCGGTCCGGCATTACAATGAGCAGTTCTTC. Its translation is CASSSPVRHYNEQFF.

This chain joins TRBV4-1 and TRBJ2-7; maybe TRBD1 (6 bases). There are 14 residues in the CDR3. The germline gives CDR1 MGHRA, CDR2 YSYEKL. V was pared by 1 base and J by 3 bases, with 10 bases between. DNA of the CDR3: TGCGCCAGCAGCCAAGGATTCAGGGGCTACGAGCAGTACTTC. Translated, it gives CASSQGFRGYEQYF.

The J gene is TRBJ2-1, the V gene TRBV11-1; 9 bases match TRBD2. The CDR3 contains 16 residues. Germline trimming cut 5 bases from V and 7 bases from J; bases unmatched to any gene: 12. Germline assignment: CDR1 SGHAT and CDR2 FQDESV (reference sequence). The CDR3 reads CASSPPGREGRNEQFF. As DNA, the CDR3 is TGTGCCAGCAGCCCGCCTGGGCGGGAGGGCCGTAATGAGCAGTTCTTC.

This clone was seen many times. In nucleotides, the CDR3 is TGTGCCAGCAGCCCCAATGAAAAACTGTTTTTT. Amino acids: CASSPNEKLFF. This chain links TRBV2 with TRBJ1-4, with D unclear. In germline, CDR1 is SNHLY, CDR2 FYNNEI. The V end lost 6 bases, the J end lost 5 bases, and 4 bases lay between the germline ends. The length of the CDR3 is 11 residues.

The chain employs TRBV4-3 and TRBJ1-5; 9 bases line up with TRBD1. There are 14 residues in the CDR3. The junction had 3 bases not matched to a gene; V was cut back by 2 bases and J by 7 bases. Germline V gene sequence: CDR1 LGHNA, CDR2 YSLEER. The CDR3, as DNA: TGCGCCAGCAGCCAAACAGGGGGCGGGCAGCCCCAGCATTTT. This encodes CASSQTGGGQPQHF.

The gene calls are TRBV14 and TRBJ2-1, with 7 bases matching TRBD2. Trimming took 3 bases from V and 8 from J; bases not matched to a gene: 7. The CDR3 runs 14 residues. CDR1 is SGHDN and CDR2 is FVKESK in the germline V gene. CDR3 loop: CASSHGGSTDEQFF. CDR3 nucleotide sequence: TGTGCCAGCAGCCACGGCGGGAGTACGGATGAGCAGTTCTTC.

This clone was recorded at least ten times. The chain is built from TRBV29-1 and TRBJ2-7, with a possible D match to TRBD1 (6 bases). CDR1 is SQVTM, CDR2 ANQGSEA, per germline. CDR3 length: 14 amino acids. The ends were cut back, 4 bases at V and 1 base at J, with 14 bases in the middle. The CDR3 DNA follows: TGCAGCGTTGCAGCGGCAGGGGCATCCTACGAGCAGTACTTC. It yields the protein CSVAAAGASYEQYF.

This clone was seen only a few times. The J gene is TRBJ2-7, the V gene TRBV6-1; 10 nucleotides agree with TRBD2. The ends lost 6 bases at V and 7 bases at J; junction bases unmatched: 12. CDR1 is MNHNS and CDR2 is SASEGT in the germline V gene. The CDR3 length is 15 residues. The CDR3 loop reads CASRLLAGARGEQYF. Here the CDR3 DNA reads TGTGCCAGCAGGCTGCTAGCGGGAGCTCGCGGGGAGCAGTACTTC.

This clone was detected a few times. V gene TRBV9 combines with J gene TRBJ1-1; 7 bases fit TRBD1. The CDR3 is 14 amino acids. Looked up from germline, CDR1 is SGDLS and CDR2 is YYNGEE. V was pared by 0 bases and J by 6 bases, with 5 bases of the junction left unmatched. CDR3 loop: CASSVGQGFAEAFF. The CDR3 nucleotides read TGTGCCAGCAGCGTAGGACAGGGCTTCGCTGAAGCTTTCTTT.

The CDR3 loop is CSVERRDGFEQYF. The CDR3 DNA is TGCAGCGTTGAGCGCAGGGATGGATTCGAGCAGTACTTC. This chain joins TRBV29-1 and TRBJ2-7; D perhaps matches TRBD1 (5 bases). V lost 3 bases and J 6 bases, leaving 15 bases between the germline ends. The CDR3 is 13 amino acids. Germline CDR1 is SQVTM and CDR2 is ANQGSEA.

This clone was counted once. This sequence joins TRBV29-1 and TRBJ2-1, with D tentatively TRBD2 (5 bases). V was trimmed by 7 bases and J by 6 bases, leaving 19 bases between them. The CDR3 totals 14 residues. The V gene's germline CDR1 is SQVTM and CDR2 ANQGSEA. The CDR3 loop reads CSGDGKDGPNEQFF. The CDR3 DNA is TGCAGCGGAGACGGGAAGGATGGCCCCAATGAGCAGTTCTTC.

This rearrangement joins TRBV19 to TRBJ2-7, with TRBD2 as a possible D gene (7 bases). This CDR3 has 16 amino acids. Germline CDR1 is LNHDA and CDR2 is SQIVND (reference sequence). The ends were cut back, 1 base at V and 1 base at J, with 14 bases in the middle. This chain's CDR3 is CASSIGGAGHSYEQYF. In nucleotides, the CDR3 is TGTGCCAGTAGTATAGGTGGAGCGGGACATTCCTACGAGCAGTACTTC. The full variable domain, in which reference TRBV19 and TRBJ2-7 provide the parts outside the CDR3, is DGGITQSPKYLFRKEGQNVTLSCEQNLNHDAMYWYRQDPGQGLRLIYYSQIVNDFQKGDIAEGYSVSREKKESFPLTVTSAQKNPTAFYLCASSIGGAGHSYEQYFGPGTRLTVT.

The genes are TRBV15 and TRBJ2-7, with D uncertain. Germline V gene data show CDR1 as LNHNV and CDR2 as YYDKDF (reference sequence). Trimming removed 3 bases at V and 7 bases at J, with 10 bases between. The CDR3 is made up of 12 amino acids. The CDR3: CATSSINREQYF. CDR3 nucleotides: TGTGCCACCAGCAGTATCAACCGTGAGCAGTACTTC.

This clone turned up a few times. The CDR3 loop reads CSARAGPQYF. The DNA of the CDR3 is TGCAGCGCCCGGGCTGGGCCCCAGTACTTC. V gene TRBV29-1 combines with J gene TRBJ2-5; no firm D call. With 7 bases removed from V and 9 bases from J, the gap between germline ends came to 12 bases. CDR1 is SQVTM, CDR2 ANQGSEA, per germline. This CDR3 has 10 amino acids.

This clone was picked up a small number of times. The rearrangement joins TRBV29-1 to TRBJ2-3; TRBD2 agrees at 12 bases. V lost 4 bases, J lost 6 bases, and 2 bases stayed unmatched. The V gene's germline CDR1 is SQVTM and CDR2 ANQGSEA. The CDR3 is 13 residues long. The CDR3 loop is CSVGTSGMDTQYF. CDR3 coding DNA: TGCAGCGTTGGGACTAGCGGGATGGATACGCAGTATTTT.

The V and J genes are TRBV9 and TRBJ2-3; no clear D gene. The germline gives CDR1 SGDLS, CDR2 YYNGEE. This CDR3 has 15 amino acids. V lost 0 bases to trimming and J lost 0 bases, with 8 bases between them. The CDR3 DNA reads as TGTGCCAGCAGCGTAGTCGACGCTAGCACAGATACGCAGTATTTT. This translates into CASSVVDASTDTQYF. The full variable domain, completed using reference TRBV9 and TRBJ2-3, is DSGVTQTPKHLITATGQRVTLRCSPRSGDLSVYWYQQSLDQGLQFLIQYYNGEERAKGNILERFSAQQFPDLHSELNLSSLELGDSALYFCASSVVDASTDTQYFGPGTRLTVL.

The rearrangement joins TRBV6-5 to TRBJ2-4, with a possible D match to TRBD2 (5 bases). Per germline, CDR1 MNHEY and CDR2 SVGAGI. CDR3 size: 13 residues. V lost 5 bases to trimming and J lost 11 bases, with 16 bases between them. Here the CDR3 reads CASSRDSSPVQYF. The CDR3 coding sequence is TGTGCCAGCAGTCGGGATAGTAGCCCCGTTCAGTACTTC.

The CDR3 coding sequence is TGCGCCAGCCAGGGGGGAGCTAGCACAGATACGCAGTATTTT. It yields the protein CASQGGASTDTQYF. V and J are TRBV5-1 and TRBJ2-3; a possible D gene is TRBD1 (7 bases). Germline CDR1 is SGHRS and CDR2 is YFSETQ. V shed 7 bases and J shed 0 bases, with 12 bases lying between them. The CDR3 covers 14 residues.

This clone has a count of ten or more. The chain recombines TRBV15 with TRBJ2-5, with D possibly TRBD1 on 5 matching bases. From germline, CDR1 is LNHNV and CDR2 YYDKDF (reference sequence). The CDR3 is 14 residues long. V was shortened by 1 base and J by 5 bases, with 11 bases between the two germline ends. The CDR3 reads CATSRGGRDETQYF. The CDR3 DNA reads TGTGCCACCAGCAGAGGAGGCAGGGATGAGACCCAGTACTTC. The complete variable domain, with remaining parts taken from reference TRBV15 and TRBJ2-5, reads DAMVIQNPRYQVTQFGKPVTLSCSQTLNHNVMYWYQQKSSQAPKLLFHYYDKDFNNEADTPDNFQSRRPNTSFCFLDIRSPGLGDTAMYLCATSRGGRDETQYFGPGTRLLVL.

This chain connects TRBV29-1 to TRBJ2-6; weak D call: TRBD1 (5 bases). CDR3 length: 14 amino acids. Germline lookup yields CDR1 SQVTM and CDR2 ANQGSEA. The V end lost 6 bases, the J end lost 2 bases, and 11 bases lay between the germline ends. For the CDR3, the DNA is TGCAGCGTCCAGGGTGGGGCTGGGGCCAACGTCCTGACTTTC. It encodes CSVQGGAGANVLTF.

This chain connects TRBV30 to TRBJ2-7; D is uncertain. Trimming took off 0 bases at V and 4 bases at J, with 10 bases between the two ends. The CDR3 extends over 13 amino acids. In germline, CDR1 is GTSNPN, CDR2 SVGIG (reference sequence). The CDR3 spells CAWSVKSVYEQYF. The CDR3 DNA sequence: TGTGCCTGGAGTGTAAAGTCGGTGTACGAGCAGTACTTC.